The 23 T cell receptor beta chains in this list originate from one sample, sequenced in a study of PD-L1 blockade in urothelial cancer. Produced via immunoSEQ multiplex PCR; TCRdb's table is partial and in-frame only. Seen here are about 51,000 clones, 75% to 90% observed once, and the top ten hold roughly 17%. The source material was PBMCs, sampled around atezolizumab (anti-PD-L1) treatment. The receptors were gathered from a man aged 55 to 70 with urothelial cancer.

The chain links TRBV10-1 to TRBJ1-1; D perhaps matches TRBD1 (6 bases). The CDR3 totals 15 residues. Germline V gene lookup returns CDR1 WNHNN and CDR2 SYGVQD (reference sequence). Trimming shortened V by 6 bases and J by 0 bases, and 14 bases separated the two germline ends. The CDR3 DNA is TGCGCCAGCAGGGGGGCCTTATTATTGAACACTGAAGCTTTCTTT. This encodes CASRGALLLNTEAFF.

This clone was picked up a small number of times. The chain is built from TRBV11-1 and TRBJ2-7, with 9 positions matching TRBD2. V lost 5 bases, J lost 3 bases, and 8 bases stayed unmatched. Germline values: CDR1 SGHAT, CDR2 FQDESV (reference sequence). The CDR3 extends over 15 amino acids. The CDR3 DNA follows: TGTGCCAGCAGCCCAAGCGGGGGGAATGGCTACGAGCAGTACTTC. It yields the protein CASSPSGGNGYEQYF.

The gene calls are TRBV19 and TRBJ1-2; D unresolved. V lost 6 bases, J lost 2 bases, and 16 bases lay in between. Germline loops: CDR1 LNHDA, CDR2 SQIVND (reference sequence). The CDR3 length is 15 residues. The CDR3 bases are TGTGCCAGTAGCCCCAGGTACCCGGGAAACTATGGCTACACCTTC. It translates to CASSPRYPGNYGYTF.

The chain couples TRBV9 to TRBJ1-2, with D possibly TRBD1 on 5 matching bases. The germline CDR1 and CDR2 sequences are SGDLS and YYNGEE. The CDR3 has 15 amino acids. Trimming stripped 0 bases from V and 6 bases from J, with 15 bases between. DNA of the CDR3: TGTGCCAGCAGCGTAGGGGTTGCGGCGGGGCATGGCTACACCTTC. Its translation is CASSVGVAAGHGYTF.

In this sample, this clone turned up a few times. The chain couples TRBV13 to TRBJ1-1; 10 bases are a match to TRBD1. Germline loops: CDR1 PRHDT, CDR2 FYEKMQ (reference sequence). Trimming removed 4 bases from V and 4 bases from J; junction bases left unmatched: 3. The CDR3 runs to 14 residues. The CDR3 is CASSSWTGGTEAFF. The CDR3 coding sequence is TGTGCCAGCAGCTCTTGGACAGGGGGCACTGAAGCTTTCTTT.

J is TRBJ2-7 and V is TRBV5-1, with 9 bases fitting TRBD2. The V gene end was trimmed by 0 bases and the J gene end by 1 base; junction bases not matched to a gene: 14. The germline V gene has CDR1 SGHRS and CDR2 YFSETQ. The CDR3 is 19 residues long. CDR3 protein: CASSLGSGRGYSTSYEQYF. The CDR3 bases are TGCGCCAGCAGCTTGGGTAGCGGGAGAGGGTATTCGACTTCCTACGAGCAGTACTTC.

This clone was seen only once. This chain links TRBV18 with TRBJ2-2, with a possible D match to TRBD1 (6 bases). Germline CDR1 KGHSH, CDR2 LQKENI. CDR3 length: 17 amino acids. V lost 4 bases and J 0 bases, leaving 15 bases between the germline ends. The DNA for the CDR3 is TGTGCCAGCTCACGGTCAGGGGTCCAAGCGAACACCGGGGAGCTGTTTTTT. The encoded protein is CASSRSGVQANTGELFF. Using reference TRBV18 and TRBJ2-2 for the parts outside the CDR3, the full variable domain is NAGVMQNPRHLVRRRGQEARLRCSPMKGHSHVYWYRQLPEEGLKFMVYLQKENIIDESGMPKERFSAEFPKEGPSILRIQQVVRGDSAAYFCASSRSGVQANTGELFFGEGSRLTVL.

This chain uses TRBV19 with TRBJ1-5; D possibly corresponds to TRBD1 (6 bases). This CDR3 region has 13 residues. Germline V gene data show CDR1 as LNHDA and CDR2 as SQIVND (reference sequence). Trimming stripped 8 bases from V and 3 bases from J, with 11 bases between. DNA for the CDR3: TGTGCCAGTGATACAGGGTCCAATCAGCCCCAGCATTTT. This sequence encodes CASDTGSNQPQHF.

V and J are TRBV7-3 and TRBJ1-5; D might be TRBD1 (6 bases). Germline loops: CDR1 SGHTA, CDR2 FQGTGA. Trimming removed 1 base from V and 7 bases from J, with 14 bases in between. The CDR3 has 15 residues. DNA of the CDR3: TGTGCCAGCAGCTTAATAGAAGGGGGAGGGCAGCCCCAGCATTTT. Protein: CASSLIEGGGQPQHF.

The V gene is TRBV9, the J gene TRBJ2-1; TRBD2 aligns across 8 bases. The V and J ends lost 0 bases and 7 bases, in that order; junction bases with no gene match: 12. This CDR3 has 17 amino acids. Germline CDR1 is SGDLS and CDR2 is YYNGEE. In DNA, the CDR3 is TGTGCCAGCAGCGTAGGGGCTAGCGGGTTCCAGCCAAATGAGCAGTTCTTC. Amino acids: CASSVGASGFQPNEQFF.

The chain employs TRBV5-1 and TRBJ1-2; TRBD1 matches at 11 bases. The CDR3 spans 16 residues. The trim removed 4 bases at V and 5 bases at J, leaving 10 bases unmatched. Germline values: CDR1 SGHRS, CDR2 YFSETQ. CDR3 loop: CASSPRDRGSYYGYTF. The CDR3 DNA sequence: TGCGCCAGCAGCCCGAGGGACAGGGGGAGTTATTATGGCTACACCTTC.

This rearrangement joins TRBV7-2 to TRBJ2-7, with a tentative D call TRBD2 (7 bases). The CDR3 totals 15 residues. Germline values: CDR1 SGHTA, CDR2 FQGNSA. Deletions cut 2 bases from V and 1 base from J, with 12 bases between. DNA for the CDR3: TGTGCCAGCAGCTTATCGGGGGGACAATCCTACGAGCAGTACTTC. Protein product: CASSLSGGQSYEQYF.

This chain connects TRBV28 to TRBJ2-1; 7 bases match TRBD2. The CDR3 has 14 amino acids. With V trimmed by 4 bases and J by 9 bases, 9 bases remained unmatched. The germline V gene has CDR1 MDHEN and CDR2 SYDVKM. The CDR3 DNA reads as TGTGCCAGCAGTTGGACTAGAAGGTTAGTTGAGCAGTTCTTC. It specifies CASSWTRRLVEQFF.

V and J are TRBV19 and TRBJ2-3; possible D gene TRBD2, 5 bases. The CDR3 is 17 amino acids. The V gene's germline CDR1 is LNHDA and CDR2 SQIVND (reference sequence). Trimming took 2 bases from V and 4 from J, leaving 19 bases between them. The CDR3 region has the DNA TGTGCCAGTAGTATAAAGAGGCGAGGACTGAACTCAGATACGCAGTATTTT. As protein: CASSIKRRGLNSDTQYF.

The chain combines TRBV10-3 with TRBJ2-1, with a weak D call TRBD1 (5 bases). Germline V gives CDR1 ENHRY, CDR2 SYGVKD. The CDR3 loop spans 12 amino acids. V was clipped by 5 bases and J by 7 bases, with 9 bases between them. CDR3 amino acids: CAISLGDNEQFF. DNA of the CDR3: TGTGCCATCAGTCTAGGGGATAATGAGCAGTTCTTC.

The rearrangement links TRBV19 to TRBJ1-5; D remains unclear. Germline lookup yields CDR1 LNHDA and CDR2 SQIVND (reference sequence). CDR3 size: 16 residues. V dropped 7 bases and J dropped 2 bases, with 18 bases sitting between them. CDR3 protein: CASTAGAVVGNQPQHF. CDR3 in DNA: TGTGCCAGTACTGCGGGCGCCGTTGTTGGCAATCAGCCCCAGCATTTT.

This chain connects TRBV5-1 to TRBJ1-4; D might be TRBD1 (5 bases). The CDR3 is made up of 12 amino acids. From germline, CDR1 is SGHRS and CDR2 YFSETQ. Deletions cut 5 bases from V and 8 bases from J, with 10 bases between. The CDR3 sequence is CASSGGGEKLFF. Here the CDR3 DNA reads TGCGCCAGCAGTGGGGGAGGCGAAAAACTGTTTTTT.

The rearrangement joins TRBV4-2 to TRBJ2-1; possible D gene TRBD2, 6 bases. V was shortened by 0 bases and J by 5 bases, with 11 bases between the two germline ends. This CDR3 is built from 15 residues. CDR1 is LGHNA, CDR2 YNFKEQ, per germline. The CDR3 nucleotides read TGTGCCAGCAGCCAAGATAGCGGTTCCCACAATGAGCAGTTCTTC. Protein product: CASSQDSGSHNEQFF.

The rearrangement links TRBV18 to TRBJ2-5; tentatively, D is TRBD1 (6 bases). The V gene lost 2 bases and the J gene lost 1 base, with 17 bases spanning the gap. CDR1 and CDR2 from the germline V gene are KGHSH and LQKENI. This CDR3 has 17 amino acids. CDR3 residues: CASSPVSGVQFQETQYF. The CDR3 DNA follows: TGTGCCAGCTCACCAGTGTCAGGGGTCCAGTTCCAAGAGACCCAGTACTTC.

Comment on this clone: At one of its ends the junction is not consistent with the germline gene, which may arise from a read error. V gene TRBV11-2 combines with J gene TRBJ2-7, with D perhaps matching TRBD1 (6 bases). Per germline, CDR1 SGHAT and CDR2 FQNNGV. The CDR3 covers 11 residues. CDR3 residues: CASSFAQGLVF. The CDR3 bases are TGTGCCAGCAGCTTTGCACAGGGATTAGTCTTC.

V gene TRBV4-2 combines with J gene TRBJ2-5; 12 nucleotides match TRBD2. The CDR3 covers 17 residues. The germline V gene encodes CDR1 LGHNA and CDR2 YNFKEQ. J was trimmed by 5 bases and V by 1 base; bases with no gene match: 8. The CDR3 DNA sequence: TGTGCCAGCAGCCAAGCTAGGACTAGCGGGGAGGGGGAGACCCAGTACTTC. Translation gives CASSQARTSGEGETQYF.

J is TRBJ2-7 and V is TRBV29-1, with TRBD1 as a possible D gene (6 bases). There are 14 residues in the CDR3. The V and J ends lost 7 bases and 0 bases respectively, with 16 bases between them. CDR1 is SQVTM, CDR2 ANQGSEA, per germline. The CDR3 is CSAMTGGSSYEQYF. The CDR3 DNA follows: TGCAGCGCTATGACAGGTGGAAGCTCCTACGAGCAGTACTTC.

About this clone: Germline and junction disagree at one end, which may indicate a read error. This chain links TRBV7-7 with TRBJ2-1; 10 bases line up with TRBD1. The CDR3 consists of 15 residues. CDR1 and CDR2 (germline): SSHAT, FNYEAQ (reference sequence). The CDR3 reads CASSSPGQGRNEQFF. The CDR3 DNA is TGTGCTAGCAGCTCACCGGGACAGGGGAGGAATGAGCAGTTCTTC.